These T cell receptor beta chains were read from a single sample in a study of cytomegalovirus exposure and HLA in healthy donors. The protocol was immunoSEQ multiplex PCR, while the TCRdb copy is restricted to in-frame clones and leaves out a portion. The table includes more than 85,000 clones, 77% detected once. Material: PBMCs. These receptors came from a male donor in good health and CMV-seropositive. Each CDR3 is given with its conserved first and last residue. D genes are given only for firm matches. A row's size may be missing; if present it is once, few, many or a size class.

J gene,V gene,D gene,CDR3 length,clone size,CDR3 protein,CDR3 DNA
TRBJ2-7,TRBV18,TRBD2,15,few,CASSPGTSGGYEQYF,TGTGCCAGCTCACCAGGGACTAGCGGGGGCTACGAGCAGTACTTC
TRBJ2-1,TRBV6-5,.,16,.,CASSYSKRVSYNEQFF,TGTGCCAGCAGTTACTCCAAGCGGGTCTCCTACAATGAGCAGTTCTTC
TRBJ1-2,TRBV7-2,.,13,.,CASSLGRSYGYTF,TGTGCCAGCAGCTTAGGTCGTAGCTATGGCTACACCTTC
TRBJ2-2,TRBV6-6,.,13,few,CASCWQNTGELFF,TGTGCCAGCTGTTGGCAGAACACCGGGGAGCTGTTTTTT
TRBJ2-5,TRBV5-1,TRBD1,13,.,CASSRDSKETQYF,TGCGCCAGCAGCCGGGACAGCAAAGAGACCCAGTACTTC
TRBJ2-1,TRBV9,TRBD2,13,.,CASSRLAGAEQFF,TGTGCCAGCAGCCGACTAGCGGGGGCTGAGCAGTTCTTC
TRBJ1-2,TRBV28,TRBD1,14,.,CAILGQGLDYGYTF,TGTGCCATCCTAGGACAGGGATTAGACTATGGCTACACCTTC
TRBJ1-3,TRBV2,TRBD1,15,.,CASSWDSSAGNTIYF,TGTGCCAGCAGTTGGGACAGCTCGGCTGGAAACACCATATATTTT
TRBJ2-3,TRBV7-9,.,15,.,CASSSRTGGTDTQYF,TGTGCCAGCAGCTCACGGACGGGGGGCACAGATACGCAGTATTTT
TRBJ2-2,TRBV2,.,14,.,CASGGALYTGELFF,TGTGCCAGCGGGGGGGCACTTTACACCGGGGAGCTGTTTTTT
TRBJ2-5,TRBV5-8,TRBD2,16,.,CASRLDLAGGLETQYF,TGTGCCAGCAGATTGGACCTAGCGGGAGGGCTGGAGACCCAGTACTTC
TRBJ2-1,TRBV7-2,.,16,.,CASSLGGTGGWGEQFF,TGTGCCAGCAGCTTAGGGGGGACTGGGGGTTGGGGTGAGCAGTTCTTC
TRBJ1-1,TRBV7-3,.,13,.,CASSSAQGTEAFF,TGTGCCAGCAGCTCCGCCCAGGGGACTGAAGCTTTCTTT
TRBJ1-5,TRBV23-1,.,16,.,CASSQSRRGPNQPQHF,TGCGCCAGCAGTCAATCGCGTAGGGGCCCCAATCAGCCCCAGCATTTT
TRBJ2-7,TRBV14,TRBD2,15,.,CASSQASSGSYEQYF,TGTGCCAGCAGCCAAGCTTCTAGCGGCTCCTACGAGCAGTACTTC
TRBJ1-2,TRBV18,.,14,.,CASSLDGQNYGYTF,TGTGCCAGCTCACTCGACGGACAGAACTATGGCTACACCTTC
TRBJ2-7,TRBV28,TRBD2,17,.,CASSYSSGTSGSGEQYF,TGTGCCAGCAGTTATTCATCCGGGACTAGCGGGAGTGGTGAGCAGTACTTC
TRBJ2-5,TRBV13,.,17,.,CASSGGLGTLYQETQYF,TGTGCCAGCAGCGGGGGCTTGGGAACTTTGTACCAAGAGACCCAGTACTTC
TRBJ2-5,TRBV7-2,.,16,.,CASSARAGRGGETQYF,TGTGCCAGCAGCGCCCGCGCGGGGAGGGGGGGGGAGACCCAGTACTTC
TRBJ1-1,TRBV5-1,TRBD1,11,.,CASSEDREAFF,TGCGCCAGCAGCGAGGACAGGGAAGCTTTCTTT
TRBJ1-5,TRBV19,.,16,.,CASSGTRVPGLQPQHF,TGTGCCAGTAGTGGAACCCGGGTCCCTGGGTTGCAGCCCCAGCATTTT
TRBJ2-5,TRBV2,TRBD2,14,.,CASSEEADSGGKYF,TGTGCCAGCAGTGAAGAGGCGGATAGCGGGGGAAAGTACTTC
TRBJ2-7,TRBV10-3,TRBD2,14,.,CAISRSSGSYEQYF,TGTGCCATCAGTCGATCTAGCGGCTCCTACGAGCAGTACTTC
TRBJ2-1,TRBV7-3,.,14,.,CASSPAGPDNEQFF,TGTGCCAGCAGCCCGGCGGGCCCCGACAATGAGCAGTTCTTC
TRBJ2-5,TRBV28,TRBD2,16,.,CASSLGLAGTTETQYF,TGTGCCAGCAGCCTGGGACTAGCGGGGACAACTGAGACCCAGTACTTC
TRBJ1-1,TRBV5-1,.,15,.,CASSYGGGMNTEAFF,TGCGCCAGCAGCTACGGGGGAGGCATGAACACTGAAGCTTTCTTT
TRBJ2-4,TRBV6-1,.,13,once,CASRVPPADSQYF,TGTGCCAGTCGGGTCCCACCGGCGGACAGTCAGTACTTC
TRBJ2-6,TRBV19,.,13,.,CASSYPGANVLTF,TGTGCCAGTAGTTATCCTGGGGCCAACGTCCTGACTTTC
TRBJ1-2,TRBV27,TRBD1,15,.,CASSLDRGFDGGYTF,TGTGCCAGCAGTTTGGACAGGGGATTCGACGGTGGCTACACCTTC
TRBJ1-5,TRBV19,.,13,.,CASSAAVNQPQHF,TGTGCCAGTAGTGCAGCGGTTAATCAGCCCCAGCATTTT
TRBJ2-5,TRBV9,.,14,few,CASSVGGTQETQYF,TGTGCCAGCAGCGTTGGAGGGACCCAAGAGACCCAGTACTTC
TRBJ2-3,TRBV15,.,14,once,CATSRGGYTDTQYF,TGTGCCACCAGCAGAGGCGGATACACAGATACGCAGTATTTT
TRBJ1-4,TRBV19,TRBD1,15,once,CASRLGQATNEKLFF,TGTGCCAGTAGACTTGGACAGGCAACTAATGAAAAACTGTTTTTT
TRBJ2-7,TRBV27,TRBD2,15,once,CASSPGTSSSYEQYF,TGTGCCAGCAGTCCAGGGACTAGCAGTTCCTACGAGCAGTACTTC
TRBJ1-1,TRBV19,.,14,.,CASSMGRVGTEAFF,TGTGCCAGTAGTATGGGGAGGGTAGGGACTGAAGCTTTCTTT
TRBJ2-1,TRBV25-1,TRBD2,13,.,CASSEGLHNEQFF,TGTGCCAGCAGTGAGGGACTACACAATGAGCAGTTCTTC